The rows below give T cell receptor beta chains drawn from one sample of a study of shared clonotypes between healthy human individuals. Produced via immunoSEQ multiplex PCR; TCRdb's table is partial and in-frame only. The table includes millions of clones, more than 85% detected once. Sequenced: naive CD8+ T cells from PBMCs. These receptors all stem from a young man in good health. Some clones in this sample may be carry-over from other donors' samples. Each CDR3 is given with its conserved first and last residue. The D gene is left open where the match is weak. Some rows have no size entry. The others give once, few or many, or a class for an expanded clone.

>TRBV9|TRBJ1-1|few|.
TGTGCCAGCACAGCTCTTAGGGGGAACACTGAAGCTTTCTTT
CASTALRGNTEAFF
>TRBV11-2|TRBJ2-7|.|.
TGTGCCAGCAGCTTAGCAGGAGCCAGGCCCTACGAGCAGTACTTC
CASSLAGARPYEQYF
>TRBV4-3|TRBJ2-7|.|TRBD2
TGCGCCAGCAGCCAAGATTCTACGGGAGGCGGTCGTCCCTACGAGCAGTACTTC
CASSQDSTGGGRPYEQYF
>TRBV9|TRBJ2-1|.|.
TGTGCCAGCAGCGTCGCAGTGAGACATCAGACCGACAATGAGCAGTTCTTC
CASSVAVRHQTDNEQFF
>TRBV5-4|TRBJ2-1|.|TRBD2
TGTGCCAGCAGCTTGTCCCCAGCGGGAGTGAAAAATGAGCAGTTCTTC
CASSLSPAGVKNEQFF
>TRBV19|TRBJ2-1|.|.
TGTGCCAGTAGTAAAGGGAATGAGCAGTTCTTC
CASSKGNEQFF
>TRBV7-3|TRBJ2-5|.|.
TGTGCCAGCAGCTTAACGGGCGGGTGGGAGACCCAGTACTTC
CASSLTGGWETQYF
>TRBV9|TRBJ1-5|.|.
TGTGCCAGCAGCGTAGATGGGAATAGCAATCAGCCCCAGCATTTT
CASSVDGNSNQPQHF
>TRBV4-3|TRBJ2-4|.|.
TGCGCCAGCAGCCAAGATCGGGCGATGTCCATAGCCAAAAACATTCAGTACTTC
CASSQDRAMSIAKNIQYF
>TRBV7-9|TRBJ2-1|once|TRBD1
TGTGCCAGCAGCCCACCCCCCCGGGACAGAAACTACAATGAGCAGTTCTTC
CASSPPPRDRNYNEQFF
>TRBV27|TRBJ1-5|.|.
TGTGCCAGCAGTCTCCGACAGGCCGGACAGCCCCAGCATTTT
CASSLRQAGQPQHF
>TRBV7-9|TRBJ2-1|.|TRBD2
TGTGCCAGCAGCACGACTAGCGGGAGTGTCAATGAGCAGTTCTTC
CASSTTSGSVNEQFF
>TRBV5-1|TRBJ2-7|once|.
TGCGCCAGCAGCTTCCACGGGAGGGGGCCTCCCTACGAGCAGTACTTC
CASSFHGRGPPYEQYF
>TRBV28|TRBJ1-2|.|.
TGTGCCAGCAGTTTTTCTCCGGGACACCGGAACTATGGCTACACCTTC
CASSFSPGHRNYGYTF
>TRBV7-9|TRBJ1-1|.|.
TGTGCCAGCAGCTTAGGCCTTCCCCCCCCTGAAGCTTTCTTT
CASSLGLPPPEAFF
>TRBV15|TRBJ2-1|.|.
TGTGCCACCAGCAGAGATGGGCCCCAGTTCTTC
CATSRDGPQFF
>TRBV19|TRBJ1-1|.|.
TGTGCCAGTCAGGACACTCCGCTCGGCACTGAAGCTTTCTTT
CASQDTPLGTEAFF
>TRBV5-5|TRBJ1-1|.|.
TGTGCCAGCAGCTGGGGGACATCCGAGACAGCTTTCTTT
CASSWGTSETAFF
>TRBV27|TRBJ2-1|.|.
TGTGCCAGCAGACCCCTGATGGGCAGTGACAATGAGCAGTTCTTC
CASRPLMGSDNEQFF
>TRBV7-3|TRBJ2-7|.|TRBD2
TGTGCCTCCACCGGGACTAGCGGCGAGCAGTACTTC
CASTGTSGEQYF
>TRBV27|TRBJ2-3|.|TRBD1
TGTGCCAGCACCGACAGGGGCGTCTCAGATACGCAGTATTTT
CASTDRGVSDTQYF
>TRBV4-3|TRBJ1-2|.|.
TGCGCCAGCAGCCAAACCCGGATGGGGGCATACTATGGCTACACCTTC
CASSQTRMGAYYGYTF
>TRBV4-1|TRBJ2-7|.|.
TGCGCCAGCAGCCAAGACCCGGGACGGGGAGACGAGCAGTACTTC
CASSQDPGRGDEQYF
>TRBV7-9|TRBJ2-7|.|TRBD1
TGTGCCAGCAGCCCGACAGGGTCTGGCTTATACGAGCAGTACTTC
CASSPTGSGLYEQYF
>TRBV9|TRBJ2-7|.|.
TGTGCCAGCAGCCCCCGGAGTAGCGGAGGGGCAGCCTACGAGCAGTACTTC
CASSPRSSGGAAYEQYF
>TRBV11-1|TRBJ1-1|.|.
TGTGCCAGCAGCTTAAAGTCTTCATACACTGAAGCTTTCTTT
CASSLKSSYTEAFF
>TRBV5-6|TRBJ2-7|.|TRBD2
TGTGCCAGCACCTCCATTTATACTAGCGGGAGCGTCTACGAGCAGTACTTC
CASTSIYTSGSVYEQYF
>TRBV7-3|TRBJ2-5|.|.
TGTGCCAGCAGCCCGGGGATGCGGGAGACCCAGTACTTC
CASSPGMRETQYF
>TRBV5-5|TRBJ2-7|.|TRBD2
TGTGCCAGCAGAGGGAGGGCGGGTAGCCCGCTCTACGAGCAGTACTTC
CASRGRAGSPLYEQYF
>TRBV6-5|TRBJ2-7|.|.
TGTGCCAGCAGTTCTATGGAGGAGGCCTACGAGCAGTACTTC
CASSSMEEAYEQYF
>TRBV20-1|TRBJ2-7|.|TRBD1
TGCAGTGTCGGGACAGCGTGGGAGCAGTACTTC
CSVGTAWEQYF
>TRBV27|TRBJ2-7|.|.
TGTGCCACCGGGTGGTACGAGCAGTACTTC
CATGWYEQYF
>TRBV19|TRBJ2-4|.|TRBD2
TGTGCCAGTAGTATAGGTAGCGGGAGTAGGTGGGGACTAGCCAAAAACATTCAGTACTTC
CASSIGSGSRWGLAKNIQYF
>TRBV13|TRBJ2-3|.|.
TGTGCCAGCAGGTCCCGAGGCAGGGGAACAGATACGCAGTATTTT
CASRSRGRGTDTQYF
>TRBV19|TRBJ2-3|.|.
TGTGCCAGTAGTATAGTTTTGGCGGGGCCAGATACGCAGTATTTT
CASSIVLAGPDTQYF
>TRBV5-6|TRBJ2-3|.|TRBD2
TGTGCCAGCAGCGGACGGGAGGGGTTGGCAGATACGCAGTATTTT
CASSGREGLADTQYF
>TRBV4-1|TRBJ2-5|.|TRBD1
TGCGCCAGCAGCCAAGGACAGGGGGGTGAGACCCAGTACTTC
CASSQGQGGETQYF
>TRBV11-2|TRBJ2-3|.|TRBD1
TGTGCCAGCAGCCCCTTCGGACAGGGGGCGGTAGATACGCAGTATTTT
CASSPFGQGAVDTQYF
>TRBV11-2|TRBJ1-5|.|.
TGTGCCAGCAGCTTAGGTGGGGGGACGAATCAGCCCCAGCATTTT
CASSLGGGTNQPQHF
>TRBV10-3|TRBJ2-7|.|TRBD2
TGTGCCATCAGTGAGTCGACGACTAGCGTCGGGTACGAGCAGTACTTC
CAISESTTSVGYEQYF
>TRBV5-1|TRBJ2-7|.|.
TGCGCCAGCAGCTTAGGTCCCGCCGGGACCCTTACCTACGAGCAGTACTTC
CASSLGPAGTLTYEQYF
>TRBV5-1|TRBJ1-1|few|.
TGCGCCAGCAGCTTGGGTGCTTCTGGGACTGAAGCTTTCTTT
CASSLGASGTEAFF
>TRBV6-5|TRBJ2-1|.|TRBD2
TGTGCCAGCACTATCGGGACTAGCGGCTACAATGAGCAGTTCTTC
CASTIGTSGYNEQFF
>TRBV28|TRBJ2-1|.|.
TGTGCCAGCAGTTTGTTTCGGAGGGCGGATGAGCAGTTCTTC
CASSLFRRADEQFF
>TRBV14|TRBJ2-3|.|.
TGTGCCAGCAGCCACCTAACCCTAGAATGGGGCACAGATACGCAGTATTTT
CASSHLTLEWGTDTQYF
>TRBV6-5|TRBJ2-1|.|TRBD2
TGTGCCAGCAGTTTCGGACTAGAGTGGTCTGGAAATGAGCAGTTCTTC
CASSFGLEWSGNEQFF
>TRBV4-3|TRBJ2-1|.|TRBD2
TGCGCCAGCAGCCAATCCCTTGCGCGGGAGCAAGAAGATGAGCAGTTCTTC
CASSQSLAREQEDEQFF
>TRBV6-1|TRBJ1-3|.|.
TGTGCCAGCAGTGCAACCGACACCTGGGACGGAGACTCTGGAAACACCATATATTTT
CASSATDTWDGDSGNTIYF
>TRBV4-1|TRBJ2-7|.|.
TGCGCCAGCAGCCCGGTCGGGGCGAGAGGGGAGCAGTACTTC
CASSPVGARGEQYF
>TRBV5-1|TRBJ2-7|.|TRBD2
TGCGCCAGCAGCTCCGGGACTAGCTCCTACGAGCAGTACTTC
CASSSGTSSYEQYF
>TRBV7-8|TRBJ2-7|.|TRBD2
TGTGCCAGCAGCCCCGTAGCGGGCGATGACTACGAGCAGTACTTC
CASSPVAGDDYEQYF
>TRBV6-1|TRBJ2-3|.|TRBD2
TGTGCCAGCAGCTCTAGCGGGAGTGAAGATACGCAGTATTTT
CASSSSGSEDTQYF
>TRBV29-1|TRBJ2-7|.|.
TGCAGCGCCGGAGCAGGGAACGAGCAGTACTTC
CSAGAGNEQYF
>TRBV25-1|TRBJ2-5|.|.
TGTGCCAGCAGTGTCTTTGCGGGCGAGGAGACCCAGTACTTC
CASSVFAGEETQYF